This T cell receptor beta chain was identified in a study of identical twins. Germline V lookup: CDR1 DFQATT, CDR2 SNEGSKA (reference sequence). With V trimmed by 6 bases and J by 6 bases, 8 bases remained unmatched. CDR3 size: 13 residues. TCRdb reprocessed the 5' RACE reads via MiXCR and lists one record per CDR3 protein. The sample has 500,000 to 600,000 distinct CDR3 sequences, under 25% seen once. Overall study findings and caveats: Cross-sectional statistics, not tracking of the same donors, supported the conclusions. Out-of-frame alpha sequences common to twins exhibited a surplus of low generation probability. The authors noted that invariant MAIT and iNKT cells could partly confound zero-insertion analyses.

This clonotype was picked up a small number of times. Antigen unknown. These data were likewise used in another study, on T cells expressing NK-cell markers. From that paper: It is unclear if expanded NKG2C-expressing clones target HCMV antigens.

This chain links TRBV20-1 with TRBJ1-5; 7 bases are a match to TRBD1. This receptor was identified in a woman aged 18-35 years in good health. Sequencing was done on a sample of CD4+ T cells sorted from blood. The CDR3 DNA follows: TGCAGTGCACCCGACAGGGCGGGTCAGCCCCAGCATTTT. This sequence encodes CSAPDRAGQPQHF.